These 20 T cell receptor beta chains share one sample of origin, sequenced in a study of cytomegalovirus exposure and HLA in healthy donors. A multiplex PCR was run with 60 Vbeta primers and 13 Jbeta primers. Sequenced by immunoSEQ multiplex PCR; TCRdb stores in-frame clones only, minus some. The sample has under 55,000 clones, over 70% seen once. The sample consisted of PBMCs. The receptors here all came from a man aged 18-30 years in good health and CMV-seronegative.

The chain links TRBV7-2 to TRBJ2-5; 7 nucleotides match TRBD2. V shed 5 bases, J shed 5 bases, and the junction held 8 bases outside the gene matches. The V gene's germline CDR1 is SGHTA and CDR2 FQGNSA. There are 14 residues in the CDR3. CDR3 amino acids: CASSKLGLGETQYF. The CDR3 DNA reads TGTGCCAGCAGCAAGCTTGGACTAGGGGAGACCCAGTACTTC.

V usage is TRBV27 and J usage is TRBJ1-4, with D unclear. V lost 6 bases and J lost 4, with 9 bases in between. The germline V gene encodes CDR1 MNHEY and CDR2 SMNVEV (reference sequence). There are 13 residues in the CDR3. CDR3 in amino acids: CASRRVGNEKLFF. In DNA, the CDR3 is TGTGCCAGCAGGCGGGTTGGTAATGAAAAACTGTTTTTT.

The V and J genes are TRBV7-2 and TRBJ2-5; D unresolved. Trimming took 3 bases from V and 5 from J, leaving 10 bases between them. This CDR3 has 13 residues. Germline CDR1 reads SGHTA; CDR2 reads FQGNSA. This chain's CDR3 is CASSFRLTETQYF. CDR3 coding DNA: TGTGCCAGCAGCTTCAGGCTCACGGAGACCCAGTACTTC.

J is TRBJ2-3 and V is TRBV4-1, with D perhaps matching TRBD2 (5 bases). Germline V gives CDR1 MGHRA, CDR2 YSYEKL. The length of the CDR3 is 14 residues. Deletions cut 5 bases from V and 1 base from J, with 10 bases between. CDR3 DNA: TGCGCCAGCAGCGGATATAGCGGCACAGATACGCAGTATTTT. Its protein is CASSGYSGTDTQYF.

The V gene is TRBV18, the J gene TRBJ1-1, with D maybe TRBD1 (5 bases). Germline V gene data show CDR1 as KGHSH and CDR2 as LQKENI. The CDR3 runs 15 residues. The V end lost 4 bases, the J end lost 2 bases, and 14 bases lay between the germline ends. CDR3 DNA: TGTGCCAGCTCACTAAAACAGGTCTCAAACACTGAAGCTTTCTTT. Translation gives CASSLKQVSNTEAFF.

CDR3 sequence reads: CASSHGTGGYEQYF. The CDR3 DNA reads TGTGCCAGCAGCCATGGGACAGGGGGATACGAGCAGTACTTC. This chain connects TRBV7-2 to TRBJ2-7; 11 nucleotides line up with TRBD1. Per germline, CDR1 SGHTA and CDR2 FQGNSA. V shed 5 bases and J 4 bases; nucleotides not matched to a gene: 4. The CDR3 extends over 14 amino acids.

CDR3 in DNA: TGTGCCAGCAGAGAGGGACTAGCGGGAGTCGGGGAGCAGTTCTTC. This translates into CASREGLAGVGEQFF. The V call is TRBV6-5, the J call TRBJ2-1; TRBD2 matches 14 bases. CDR1 and CDR2 (germline): MNHEY, SVGAGI. Trimming took 6 bases from V and 10 from J; bases not matched to a gene: 8. This CDR3 has 15 amino acids.

The J gene is TRBJ1-1, the V gene TRBV11-3; perhaps TRBD1 as D (6 bases). Trimming took 4 bases from V and 7 from J, leaving 13 bases between them. The CDR3 sequence is 13 residues long. Germline CDR1 reads SGHNT; CDR2 reads YENEEA. The CDR3 is CASSSREGGEAFF. For the CDR3, the DNA is TGTGCCAGCAGCTCCAGGGAAGGGGGTGAAGCTTTCTTT.

V and J are TRBV5-4 and TRBJ1-1; 7 bases are a match to TRBD1. Germline V gene sequence: CDR1 SGHNT, CDR2 YYREEE (reference sequence). The CDR3 extends over 13 amino acids. V lost 6 bases, J lost 7 bases, and 9 bases stayed unmatched. As DNA, the CDR3 is TGTGCCAGCATCTCGGACAGGAATTATGAAGCTTTCTTT. Its translation is CASISDRNYEAFF.

This clone has a single count. CDR3 bases: TGCAGTGCTAGAGAGGACAGTGAAGCTTTCTTT. It translates to CSAREDSEAFF. The V and J genes are TRBV20-1 and TRBJ1-1; a possible D gene is TRBD1 (6 bases). The CDR3 consists of 11 residues. Trimming cost V 0 bases and J 7 bases, with 6 bases left between them. Germline V gene lookup returns CDR1 DFQATT and CDR2 SNEGSKA (reference sequence).

V and J are TRBV6-5 and TRBJ1-1; the match to TRBD1 covers 10 bases. The junction had 5 bases not matched to a gene; V was cut back by 2 bases and J by 11 bases. The CDR3 spans 13 residues. Germline V lookup: CDR1 MNHEY, CDR2 SVGAGI. The CDR3, as DNA: TGTGCCAGCAGTTACGGACAGGGGGAAAGGGCTTTCTTT. It is translated as CASSYGQGERAFF.

This chain links TRBV9 with TRBJ1-1, with 7 positions matching TRBD1. CDR3 length: 14 residues. V gave up 3 bases and J gave up 3 bases; unmatched junction bases: 5. The germline V gene has CDR1 SGDLS and CDR2 YYNGEE. Here the CDR3 reads CASSDTQGYTEAFF. As DNA, the CDR3 is TGTGCCAGCAGCGACACACAGGGGTACACTGAAGCTTTCTTT. Based on the CDR3 plus reference TRBV9 and TRBJ1-1, the full variable domain is DSGVTQTPKHLITATGQRVTLRCSPRSGDLSVYWYQQSLDQGLQFLIQYYNGEERAKGNILERFSAQQFPDLHSELNLSSLELGDSALYFCASSDTQGYTEAFFGQGTRLTVV.

The chain has TRBV2 and TRBJ2-1; D perhaps matches TRBD2 (6 bases). Germline loops: CDR1 SNHLY, CDR2 FYNNEI. There are 15 residues in the CDR3. V gave up 8 bases and J gave up 3 bases, with 17 bases separating them. Here the CDR3 reads CASRGELGFYNEQFF. The CDR3 region has the DNA TGTGCCAGCCGCGGGGAACTAGGGTTCTACAATGAGCAGTTCTTC.

CDR3 sequence reads: CASSGTGTGAFYGYTF. CDR3 in DNA: TGTGCCAGCAGTGGGACAGGGACAGGGGCTTTCTATGGCTACACCTTC. V is TRBV6-1 and J is TRBJ1-2, with 10 bases lining up with TRBD1. CDR1 and CDR2 (germline): MNHNS, SASEGT. V was clipped by 4 bases and J by 4 bases; unmatched bases: 9. The CDR3 contains 16 residues.

The chain employs TRBV29-1 and TRBJ2-1; 7 bases map to TRBD2. After removal of 3 bases from V and 4 bases from J, the junction contained 6 bases not matched to a gene. Germline CDR1 SQVTM, CDR2 ANQGSEA. The CDR3 sequence is 14 residues long. As DNA, the CDR3 is TGCAGCGTTGAGACAGCTAGCGGTTACAATGAGCAGTTCTTC. As protein: CSVETASGYNEQFF.

The chain's CDR3 is CASSQSNNSPLHF. The CDR3 region has the DNA TGTGCCAGCAGCCAGTCAAATAATTCACCCCTCCACTTT. V and J are TRBV14 and TRBJ1-6; D uncertain. V was trimmed by 3 bases and J by 5 bases, leaving 5 bases between them. The V gene's germline CDR1 is SGHDN and CDR2 FVKESK. The CDR3 has 13 residues.

This chain joins TRBV2 and TRBJ1-1; 7 nucleotides agree with TRBD1. Germline V lookup: CDR1 SNHLY, CDR2 FYNNEI. CDR3 length: 15 amino acids. Unmatched junction bases numbered 6, after V lost 5 bases and J lost 0 bases. The CDR3 DNA follows: TGTGCCAGCAGTTACCGGACAGGACTGAACACTGAAGCTTTCTTT. Its protein product is CASSYRTGLNTEAFF.

The chain recombines TRBV6-1 with TRBJ2-7; 7 bases map to TRBD1. The CDR3 runs 13 residues. The V and J ends lost 6 bases and 6 bases, in that order; junction bases with no gene match: 8. Germline CDR1 and CDR2: MNHNS and SASEGT. The CDR3 spells CASSFSHRGEQYF. In DNA, the CDR3 is TGTGCCAGCAGCTTCAGTCACAGGGGCGAGCAGTACTTC.

This clone was found a few times. The V and J genes are TRBV10-3 and TRBJ2-1, with TRBD2 identical over 8 bases. Germline loops: CDR1 ENHRY, CDR2 SYGVKD. This CDR3 is 14 amino acids long. The V and J ends lost 5 bases and 4 bases, in that order; junction bases with no gene match: 4. The DNA for the CDR3 is TGTGCCATCAGTTCAGCGGGAGCTTACAATGAGCAGTTCTTC. Translation: CAISSAGAYNEQFF.

The rearrangement links TRBV5-8 to TRBJ1-5, with D perhaps matching TRBD1 (5 bases). Trimming took 4 bases from V and 4 from J, leaving 12 bases between them. The CDR3 extends over 14 amino acids. The germline V gene encodes CDR1 SGHTS and CDR2 YDEGEE. CDR3 amino acids: CASSRGRENQPQHF. Here the CDR3 DNA reads TGTGCCAGCAGCCGGGGACGGGAGAATCAGCCCCAGCATTTT.